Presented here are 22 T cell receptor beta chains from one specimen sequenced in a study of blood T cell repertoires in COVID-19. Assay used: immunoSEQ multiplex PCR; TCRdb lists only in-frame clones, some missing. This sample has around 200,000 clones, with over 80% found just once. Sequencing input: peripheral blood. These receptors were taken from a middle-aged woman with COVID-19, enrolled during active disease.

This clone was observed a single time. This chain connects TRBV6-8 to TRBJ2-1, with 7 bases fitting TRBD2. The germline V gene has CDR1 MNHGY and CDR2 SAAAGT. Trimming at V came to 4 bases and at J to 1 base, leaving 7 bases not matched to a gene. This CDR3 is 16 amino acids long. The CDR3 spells CASSCSGLKSYNEQFF. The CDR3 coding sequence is TGTGCCAGCAGTTGTTCGGGACTAAAGTCCTACAATGAGCAGTTCTTC.

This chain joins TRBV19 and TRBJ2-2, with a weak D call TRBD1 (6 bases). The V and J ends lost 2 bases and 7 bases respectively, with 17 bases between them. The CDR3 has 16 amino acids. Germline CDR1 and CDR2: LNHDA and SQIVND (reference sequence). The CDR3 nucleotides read TGTGCCAGTAGTATAAAGGTTAGGACAGTACACGGGGAGCTGTTTTTT. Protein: CASSIKVRTVHGELFF.

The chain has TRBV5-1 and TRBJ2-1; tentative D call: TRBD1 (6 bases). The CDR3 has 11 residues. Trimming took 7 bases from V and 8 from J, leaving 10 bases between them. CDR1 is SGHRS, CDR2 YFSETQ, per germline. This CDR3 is CASATGYEQFF. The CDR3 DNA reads TGCGCCAGCGCTACAGGGTATGAGCAGTTCTTC.

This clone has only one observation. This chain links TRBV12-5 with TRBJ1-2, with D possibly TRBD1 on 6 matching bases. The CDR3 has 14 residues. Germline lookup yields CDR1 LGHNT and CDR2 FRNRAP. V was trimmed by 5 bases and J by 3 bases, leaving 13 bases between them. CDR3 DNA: TGTGCTAGTGGTCCTGAATGGACAGACTATGGCTACACCTTC. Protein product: CASGPEWTDYGYTF.

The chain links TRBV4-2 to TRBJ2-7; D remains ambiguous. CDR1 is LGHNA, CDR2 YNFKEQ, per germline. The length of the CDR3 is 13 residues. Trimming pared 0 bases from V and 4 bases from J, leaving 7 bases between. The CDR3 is CASSQEPSYEQYF. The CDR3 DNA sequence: TGTGCCAGCAGCCAAGAACCCAGTTACGAGCAGTACTTC.

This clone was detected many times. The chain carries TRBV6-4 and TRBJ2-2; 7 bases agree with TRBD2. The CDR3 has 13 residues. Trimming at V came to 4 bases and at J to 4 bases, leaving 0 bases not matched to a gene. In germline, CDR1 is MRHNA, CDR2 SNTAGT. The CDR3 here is CASSGTSTGELFF. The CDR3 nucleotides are TGTGCCAGCAGTGGGACTAGCACCGGGGAGCTGTTTTTT.

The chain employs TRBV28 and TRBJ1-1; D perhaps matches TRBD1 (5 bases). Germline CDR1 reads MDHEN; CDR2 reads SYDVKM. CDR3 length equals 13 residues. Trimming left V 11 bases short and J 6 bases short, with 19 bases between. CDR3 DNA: TGTGCCGTTCAAGGGGCCCCGTTCGCTGAAGCTTTCTTT. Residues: CAVQGAPFAEAFF.

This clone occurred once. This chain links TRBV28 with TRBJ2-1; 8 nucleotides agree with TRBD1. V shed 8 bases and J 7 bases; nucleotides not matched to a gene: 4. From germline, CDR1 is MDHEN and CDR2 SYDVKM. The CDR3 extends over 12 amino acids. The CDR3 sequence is CASWDRYNEQFF. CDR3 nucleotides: TGTGCCAGCTGGGACAGGTATAATGAGCAGTTCTTC.

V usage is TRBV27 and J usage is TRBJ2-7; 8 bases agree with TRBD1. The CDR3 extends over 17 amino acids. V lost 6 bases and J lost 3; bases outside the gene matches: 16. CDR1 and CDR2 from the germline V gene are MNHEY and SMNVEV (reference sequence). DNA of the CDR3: TGTGCCAGCAGAACTTCACAGCCCAGGACAGGGCTCTACGAGCAGTACTTC. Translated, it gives CASRTSQPRTGLYEQYF.

The CDR3, as DNA: TGTGCCAGCAGTTTAGACAGGCAGAGCTCCTACGAGCAGTACTTC. As protein: CASSLDRQSSYEQYF. The chain recombines TRBV2 with TRBJ2-7; perhaps TRBD1 as D (6 bases). The CDR3 loop spans 15 amino acids. Trimming stripped 5 bases from V and 0 bases from J, with 14 bases between. The V gene's germline CDR1 is SNHLY and CDR2 FYNNEI.

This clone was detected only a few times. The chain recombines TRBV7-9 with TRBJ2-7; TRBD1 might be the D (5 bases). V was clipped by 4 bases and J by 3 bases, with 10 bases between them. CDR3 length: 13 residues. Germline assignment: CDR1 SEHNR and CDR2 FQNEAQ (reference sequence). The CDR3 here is CASSSTQGYEQYF. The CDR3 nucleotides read TGTGCCAGCAGCTCGACGCAGGGCTACGAGCAGTACTTC.

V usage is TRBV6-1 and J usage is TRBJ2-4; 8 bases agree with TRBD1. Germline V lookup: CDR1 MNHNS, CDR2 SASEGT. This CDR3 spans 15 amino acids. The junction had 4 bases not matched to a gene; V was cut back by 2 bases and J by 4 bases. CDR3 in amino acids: CASSEWRQGKNIQYF. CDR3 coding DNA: TGTGCCAGCAGTGAATGGAGACAGGGGAAAAACATTCAGTACTTC.

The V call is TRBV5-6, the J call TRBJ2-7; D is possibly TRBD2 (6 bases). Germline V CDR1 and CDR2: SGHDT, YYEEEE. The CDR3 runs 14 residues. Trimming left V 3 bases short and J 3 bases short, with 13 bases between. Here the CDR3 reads CASSSDGTHYEQYF. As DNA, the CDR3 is TGTGCCAGCAGCTCCGACGGGACTCACTACGAGCAGTACTTC.

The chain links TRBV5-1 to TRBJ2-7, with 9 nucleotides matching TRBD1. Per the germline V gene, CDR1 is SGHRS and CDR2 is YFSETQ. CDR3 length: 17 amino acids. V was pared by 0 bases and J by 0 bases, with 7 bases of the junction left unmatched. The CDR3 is CASSLGDREMDSYEQYF. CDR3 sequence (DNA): TGCGCCAGCAGCTTGGGGGACAGGGAGATGGACTCCTACGAGCAGTACTTC.

The CDR3 nucleotides read TGTGCCAGCAGTGTGACATCTGGCACAGATACGCAGTATTTT. It codes for CASSVTSGTDTQYF. The chain carries TRBV6-4 and TRBJ2-3, with no clear D. This CDR3 is built from 14 residues. Deletions cut 4 bases from V and 1 base from J, with 9 bases between. Germline lookup yields CDR1 MRHNA and CDR2 SNTAGT.

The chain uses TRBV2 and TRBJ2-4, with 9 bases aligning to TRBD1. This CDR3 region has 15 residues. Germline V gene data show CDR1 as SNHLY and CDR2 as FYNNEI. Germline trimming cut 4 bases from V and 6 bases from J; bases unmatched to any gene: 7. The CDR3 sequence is CASSGRTGVGNIQYF. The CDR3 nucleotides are TGTGCCAGCAGTGGGAGGACAGGGGTTGGAAACATTCAGTACTTC.

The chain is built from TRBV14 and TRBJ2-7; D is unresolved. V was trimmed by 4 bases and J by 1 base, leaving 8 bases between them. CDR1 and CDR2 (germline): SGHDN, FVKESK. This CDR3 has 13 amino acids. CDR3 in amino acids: CASSLRSSYEQYF. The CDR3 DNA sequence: TGTGCCAGCAGCCTAAGGAGTTCCTACGAGCAGTACTTC.

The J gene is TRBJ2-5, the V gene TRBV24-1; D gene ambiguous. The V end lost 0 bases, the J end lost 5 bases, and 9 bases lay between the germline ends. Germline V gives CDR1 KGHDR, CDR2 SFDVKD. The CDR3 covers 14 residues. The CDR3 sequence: CATSDLHGWETQYF. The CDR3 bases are TGTGCCACCAGTGATTTGCACGGGTGGGAGACCCAGTACTTC.

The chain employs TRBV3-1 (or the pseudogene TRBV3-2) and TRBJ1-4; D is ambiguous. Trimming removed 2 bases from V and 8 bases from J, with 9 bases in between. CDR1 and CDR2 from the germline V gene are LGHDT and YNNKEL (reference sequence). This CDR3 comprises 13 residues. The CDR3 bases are TGTGCCAGCAGCCAAACCGTAGAAGAAAAACTGTTTTTT. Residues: CASSQTVEEKLFF.

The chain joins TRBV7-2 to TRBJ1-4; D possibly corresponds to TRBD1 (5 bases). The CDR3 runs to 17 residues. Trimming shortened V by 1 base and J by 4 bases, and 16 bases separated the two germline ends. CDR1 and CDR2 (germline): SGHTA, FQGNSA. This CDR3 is CASSLGPTQVVNEKLFF. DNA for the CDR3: TGTGCCAGCAGCTTAGGTCCCACACAGGTGGTTAATGAAAAACTGTTTTTT.

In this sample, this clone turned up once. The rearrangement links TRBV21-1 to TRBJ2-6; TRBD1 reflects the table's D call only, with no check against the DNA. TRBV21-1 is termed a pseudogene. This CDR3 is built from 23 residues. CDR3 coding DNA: TGTGCCAGCAGCAAATCTTTTGGATCCCCGATGACAGGGATCATCTCTGGGGCCAACGTCCTGACTTTC. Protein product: CASSKSFGSPMTGIISGANVLTF.

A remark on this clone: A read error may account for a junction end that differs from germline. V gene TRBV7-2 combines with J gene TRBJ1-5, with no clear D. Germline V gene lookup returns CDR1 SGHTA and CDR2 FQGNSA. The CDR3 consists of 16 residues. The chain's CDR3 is CASSLGRVWGNQPQHF. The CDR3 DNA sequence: TGTGCCAGCAGTTTAGGGCGGGTGTGGGGCAATCAGCCCCAGCATTTT.